A single sample gave rise to the 12 T cell receptor beta chains below, sequenced in a study of identical twins. One entry per CDR3 protein, called by TCRdb with MiXCR from the 5' RACE reads. Of roughly 750,000 distinct CDR3 sequences listed, roughly 20% are singletons. The sample was also reused in another study, on T cells expressing NK-cell markers.

The source material was PBMCs. The receptors originated from a woman between 18 and 29 years old in good health.

This clonotype was detected many times. The chain links TRBV5-1 to TRBJ2-5, with D possibly TRBD2 on 7 matching bases. Germline assignment: CDR1 SGHRS and CDR2 YFSETQ. Trimming pared 2 bases from V and 5 bases from J, leaving 10 bases between. CDR3 size: 13 residues. The CDR3 loop reads CASSLQGGETQYF. For the CDR3, the DNA is TGCGCCAGCAGCTTACAGGGAGGGGAGACCCAGTACTTC.

V and J are TRBV20-1 and TRBJ1-1, with a weak D call TRBD1 (5 bases). CDR3 size: 13 residues. V lost 2 bases and J lost 4, with 11 bases in between. In germline, CDR1 is DFQATT, CDR2 SNEGSKA (reference sequence). The CDR3 DNA is TGCAGTGCTAGACTTGGGGGTTCCACTGAAGCTTTCTTT. Translated, it gives CSARLGGSTEAFF.

The rearrangement joins TRBV20-1 to TRBJ2-3; 14 positions agree with TRBD2. The CDR3 length is 15 residues. Germline-derived CDR1 and CDR2 are DFQATT and SNEGSKA (reference sequence). Unmatched junction bases numbered 8, after V lost 5 bases and J lost 7 bases. The CDR3 DNA sequence: TGCAGTGCTCACAACGGACTAGCGGGAGGTCATACGCAGTATTTT. The encoded protein is CSAHNGLAGGHTQYF.

This clonotype has ten or more counts. The chain joins TRBV20-1 to TRBJ2-7; 9 positions agree with TRBD1. V lost 3 bases and J lost 3; bases outside the gene matches: 3. Germline V gives CDR1 DFQATT, CDR2 SNEGSKA (reference sequence). This CDR3 contains 13 residues. CDR3 residues: CSARDRGYYEQYF. CDR3 nucleotides: TGCAGTGCTAGGGACAGGGGTTACTACGAGCAGTACTTC.

DNA for the CDR3: TGTGCCACCTCATGGAGTGCGAACACCGGGGAGCTGTTTTTT. This codes for CATSWSANTGELFF. The chain is built from TRBV12-3 or TRBV12-4 and TRBJ2-2; D gene ambiguous. The germline V and J ends were trimmed by 10 bases and 0 bases, with 12 bases remaining between them. The CDR3 covers 14 residues.

The CDR3 here is CASSQGVGGTSYEQYF. In DNA, the CDR3 is TGTGCCAGCAGCCAAGGGGTTGGGGGTACGTCCTACGAGCAGTACTTC. This chain connects TRBV4-2 to TRBJ2-7; the D call may be TRBD1 or TRBD2 (5 bases each). The germline CDR1 and CDR2 sequences are LGHNA and YNFKEQ. CDR3 size: 16 residues. V was pared by 1 base and J by 1 base, with 14 bases between.

This clonotype was observed at least ten times. This rearrangement joins TRBV7-3 to TRBJ1-1, with 7 bases identical to TRBD1. The CDR3 has 14 residues. Germline-derived CDR1 and CDR2 are SGHTA and FQGTGA. Trimming at V came to 2 bases and at J to 5 bases, leaving 5 bases not matched to a gene. DNA of the CDR3: TGTGCCAGCAGCTTAGGGGCAGGGGGGACTGAAGCTTTCTTT. Its translation: CASSLGAGGTEAFF.

The sample holds a few counts of this clonotype. This chain uses TRBV5-6 with TRBJ2-6; TRBD2 might be the D (6 bases). The V gene's germline CDR1 is SGHDT and CDR2 YYEEEE. The CDR3 is made up of 16 amino acids. The V and J ends lost 1 base and 0 bases respectively, with 8 bases between them. The CDR3 bases are TGTGCCAGCAGCTTGAGGAGGGCCTCTGGGGCCAACGTCCTGACTTTC. Translating it yields CASSLRRASGANVLTF.

The chain links TRBV10-3 to TRBJ2-1; D ambiguous. This CDR3 is built from 12 residues. Germline loops: CDR1 ENHRY, CDR2 SYGVKD. Trimming removed 6 bases at V and 3 bases at J, with 6 bases between. The CDR3 nucleotides are TGTGCCATCAGGGGCGACTACAATGAGCAGTTCTTC. Encoded protein: CAIRGDYNEQFF.

V and J are TRBV4-3 and TRBJ2-3; 12 bases line up with TRBD2. The CDR3 is made up of 17 amino acids. The V gene's germline CDR1 is LGHNA and CDR2 YSLEER. Trimming took 0 bases from V and 2 from J; bases not matched to a gene: 3. The CDR3 sequence is CASSQDTSGRLTDTQYF. Written as DNA, the CDR3 is TGCGCCAGCAGCCAAGATACTAGCGGGAGGCTCACAGATACGCAGTATTTT.

This chain links TRBV20-1 with TRBJ2-5; no reliable D call. CDR1 is DFQATT and CDR2 is SNEGSKA in the germline V gene (reference sequence). The CDR3 loop spans 14 amino acids. V was clipped by 1 base and J by 1 base, with 10 bases between them. In DNA, the CDR3 is TGCAGTGCTAGAGTTTTCGGGTTCCAAGAGACCCAGTACTTC. Translating gives CSARVFGFQETQYF.

This clonotype was seen a handful of times. The chain is built from TRBV9 and TRBJ2-1; TRBD1 matches at 7 bases. CDR3 size: 15 residues. V lost 3 bases to trimming and J lost 8 bases; unmatched junction nucleotides: 11. The germline gives CDR1 SGDLS, CDR2 YYNGEE. DNA of the CDR3: TGTGCCAGCAGCGCGACAGGGTCTTTGGGGTATGAGCAGTTCTTC. Translated: CASSATGSLGYEQFF.